A single sample gave rise to the 26 T cell receptor beta chains below, sequenced in a study of T cell responses to AZD1222 COVID-19 vaccine. Data came from immunoSEQ multiplex PCR; TCRdb stores just in-frame clones and leaves some out. The data show around 30,000 clones, approximately 93% seen once. The material sequenced was peripheral blood, taken on day 0 of AZD1222 vaccination. The receptors come from an adult in good health.

The V and J genes are TRBV29-1 and TRBJ2-3; D is undetermined. The V gene's germline CDR1 is SQVTM and CDR2 ANQGSEA. V dropped 7 bases and J dropped 2 bases, with 7 bases sitting between them. The CDR3 is 11 amino acids. CDR3 sequence: CSALITDTQYF. Written as DNA, the CDR3 is TGCAGCGCCCTGATCACAGATACGCAGTATTTT.

In DNA, the CDR3 is TGTGCCTGGAGTGGACAATCCGTTACGGGTCGGTTTTTT. This sequence encodes CAWSGQSVTGRFF. This chain joins TRBV30 and TRBJ1-4, with D unresolved. Germline loops: CDR1 GTSNPN, CDR2 SVGIG (reference sequence). The CDR3 has 13 residues. The V and J ends lost 1 base and 16 bases respectively, with 19 bases between them.

The chain joins TRBV18 to TRBJ1-3; the D is unclear. The CDR3 contains 14 residues. The germline V gene encodes CDR1 KGHSH and CDR2 LQKENI. Trimming left V 3 bases short and J 1 base short, with 7 bases between. The CDR3 is CASSPRGSGNTIYF. DNA of the CDR3: TGTGCCAGCTCACCCAGAGGGTCTGGAAACACCATATATTTT.

V gene TRBV7-9 combines with J gene TRBJ1-6; 7 bases align to TRBD1. This CDR3 spans 15 amino acids. V shed 4 bases, J shed 8 bases, and the junction held 8 bases outside the gene matches. Germline values: CDR1 SEHNR, CDR2 FQNEAQ (reference sequence). Here the CDR3 DNA reads TGTGCCAGCAGCTCACCCGACAGGGATTATTCACCCCTCCACTTT. This encodes CASSSPDRDYSPLHF.

This chain uses TRBV7-2 with TRBJ1-1; D gene uncertain. Germline V gene sequence: CDR1 SGHTA, CDR2 FQGNSA. The V end lost 1 base, the J end lost 1 base, and 10 bases lay between the germline ends. There are 15 residues in the CDR3. The CDR3 loop reads CASSLVETSNTEAFF. The CDR3 region has the DNA TGTGCCAGCAGCTTAGTTGAGACTTCGAACACTGAAGCTTTCTTT.

This sequence joins TRBV4-2 and TRBJ1-5; the match to TRBD1 covers 8 bases. J was trimmed by 3 bases and V by 0 bases; bases with no gene match: 1. Germline values: CDR1 LGHNA, CDR2 YNFKEQ. The CDR3 sequence is 15 residues long. CDR3 nucleotides: TGTGCCAGCAGCCAAGAGGACAGGGTCAATCAGCCCCAGCATTTT. As protein: CASSQEDRVNQPQHF.

V is TRBV20-1 and J is TRBJ1-5; 8 bases match TRBD1. With 3 bases clipped from V and 7 bases from J, the junction kept 8 bases outside the gene matches. This CDR3 spans 14 amino acids. CDR1 is DFQATT and CDR2 is SNEGSKA in the germline V gene (reference sequence). CDR3 region: CSASPQGAQQPQHF. DNA of the CDR3: TGCAGTGCTAGTCCCCAGGGGGCGCAGCAGCCCCAGCATTTT.

This rearrangement joins TRBV7-2 to TRBJ1-3; tentatively, D is TRBD1 (6 bases). The CDR3 loop spans 17 amino acids. Trimming shortened V by 1 base and J by 0 bases, and 13 bases separated the two germline ends. CDR1 SGHTA and CDR2 FQGNSA come from the germline V gene. The CDR3 DNA sequence: TGTGCCAGCAGCTTAGTAATGGGGGGCATCTCTGGAAACACCATATATTTT. Its translation: CASSLVMGGISGNTIYF.

The V call is TRBV7-7, the J call TRBJ1-5; D is perhaps TRBD1 (5 bases). The germline V gene has CDR1 SSHAT and CDR2 FNYEAQ (reference sequence). The CDR3 has 17 residues. V was shortened by 6 bases and J by 0 bases, with 18 bases between the two germline ends. The CDR3 spells CASRDPGGGDSNQPQHF. In DNA, the CDR3 is TGTGCCAGCAGGGATCCCGGGGGAGGGGATAGCAATCAGCCCCAGCATTTT.

V is TRBV7-2 and J is TRBJ1-1; no clear D gene. The CDR3 loop spans 13 amino acids. The V end lost 3 bases, the J end lost 3 bases, and 8 bases lay between the germline ends. Germline V gene lookup returns CDR1 SGHTA and CDR2 FQGNSA. This CDR3 reads CASSFSLYTEAFF. The CDR3 coding sequence is TGTGCCAGCAGCTTTAGTTTGTACACTGAAGCTTTCTTT.

The gene calls are TRBV14 and TRBJ1-1; TRBD1 agrees at 7 bases. Germline-derived CDR1 and CDR2 are SGHDN and FVKESK. The junction had 10 bases not matched to a gene; V was cut back by 4 bases and J by 5 bases. The CDR3 consists of 15 residues. Here the CDR3 reads CASSLDRSWGTEAFF. The CDR3 DNA reads TGTGCCAGCAGCCTGGACAGGTCGTGGGGAACTGAAGCTTTCTTT.

The chain has TRBV28 and TRBJ1-2; no clear D. V was shortened by 6 bases and J by 1 base, with 3 bases between the two germline ends. This CDR3 has 11 residues. Germline V gene sequence: CDR1 MDHEN, CDR2 SYDVKM. The CDR3 loop is CASRFNYGYTF. CDR3 coding DNA: TGTGCCAGCAGGTTTAACTATGGCTACACCTTC.

DNA for the CDR3: TGTGCCAGTAGTTGGTCGGGGGGTGGGAATTCACCCCTCCACTTT. Translation: CASSWSGGGNSPLHF. The chain links TRBV19 to TRBJ1-6; weak D call: TRBD1 (5 bases). Looked up from germline, CDR1 is LNHDA and CDR2 is SQIVND (reference sequence). The CDR3 length is 15 residues. With 5 bases removed from V and 7 bases from J, the gap between germline ends came to 15 bases.

The chain has TRBV6-5 and TRBJ1-5; 7 bases are shared with TRBD1. Germline trimming cut 0 bases from V and 6 bases from J; bases unmatched to any gene: 2. This CDR3 region has 14 residues. Germline V gene lookup returns CDR1 MNHEY and CDR2 SVGAGI. CDR3 residues: CASSYSGGRQPQHF. For the CDR3, the DNA is TGTGCCAGCAGTTACTCAGGGGGCCGTCAGCCCCAGCATTTT.

The V and J genes are TRBV19 and TRBJ1-2; TRBD1 matches at 7 bases. Germline V CDR1 and CDR2: LNHDA, SQIVND (reference sequence). The length of the CDR3 is 11 residues. The junction had 5 bases not matched to a gene; V was cut back by 10 bases and J by 6 bases. In DNA, the CDR3 is TGTGCCATTTCCAGGGGGGATGGCTACACCTTC. It specifies CAISRGDGYTF.

The rearrangement uses TRBV5-1 and TRBJ1-1; D is perhaps TRBD1 (6 bases). There are 15 residues in the CDR3. V was shortened by 4 bases and J by 1 base, with 14 bases between the two germline ends. Germline loops: CDR1 SGHRS, CDR2 YFSETQ. This CDR3 is CASSPRWGANTEAFF. CDR3 sequence (DNA): TGCGCCAGCAGCCCCCGCTGGGGGGCGAACACTGAAGCTTTCTTT.

This chain connects TRBV9 to TRBJ1-2; D is unclear. The CDR3 runs 13 residues. Trimming shortened V by 0 bases and J by 9 bases, and 12 bases separated the two germline ends. Germline CDR1 SGDLS, CDR2 YYNGEE. In DNA form, the CDR3 reads TGTGCCAGCAGCGTAGTAGACCGGGCAAGCTACACCTTC. Its translation is CASSVVDRASYTF.

The V call is TRBV30, the J call TRBJ1-6; D gene unclear. The germline CDR1 and CDR2 sequences are GTSNPN and SVGIG (reference sequence). V was pared by 2 bases and J by 6 bases, with 17 bases between. The CDR3 covers 16 residues. In nucleotides, the CDR3 is TGTGCCTGGAGTATAGGTATGGACGGAACTAATTCACCCCTCCACTTT. It codes for CAWSIGMDGTNSPLHF.

The chain links TRBV5-8 to TRBJ1-5; D gene ambiguous. Germline V gene data show CDR1 as SGHTS and CDR2 as YDEGEE. Trimming cost V 4 bases and J 0 bases, with 14 bases left between them. The CDR3 extends over 16 amino acids. The CDR3 loop is CASSRGSMNSNQPQHF. The CDR3 DNA is TGTGCCAGCAGCCGTGGGTCGATGAATAGCAATCAGCCCCAGCATTTT. The entire variable domain, with the rest obtained from reference TRBV5-8 and TRBJ1-5, is as follows: EAGVTQSPTHLIKTRGQQATLRCSPISGHTSVYWYQQALGLGLQFLLWYDEGEERNRGNFPPRFSGRQFPNYSSELNVNALELEDSALYLCASSRGSMNSNQPQHFGDGTRLSIL.

V and J are TRBV7-9 and TRBJ1-2; TRBD1 aligns across 7 bases. The junction had 17 bases not matched to a gene; V was cut back by 5 bases and J by 5 bases. The CDR3 has 17 residues. Germline lookup yields CDR1 SEHNR and CDR2 FQNEAQ (reference sequence). The CDR3 sequence: CASSLDRASSRPYGYTF. The CDR3 DNA reads as TGTGCCAGCAGCCTAGACAGGGCCTCATCACGACCTTATGGCTACACCTTC.

The rearrangement links TRBV30 to TRBJ1-2; maybe TRBD1 (6 bases). V was cut by 6 bases and J by 4 bases, with 15 bases left in between. Germline V CDR1 and CDR2: GTSNPN, SVGIG (reference sequence). The CDR3 consists of 13 residues. The CDR3 DNA sequence: TGTGCCTGCCCCGGGGGGGGGCCCTATGGCTACACCTTC. Translated, it gives CACPGGGPYGYTF. The full variable domain, completed using reference TRBV30 and TRBJ1-2, is SQTIHQWPATLVQPVGSPLSLECTVEGTSNPNLYWYRQAAGRGLQLLFYSVGIGQISSEVPQNLSASRPQDRQFILSSKKLLLSDSGFYLCACPGGGPYGYTFGSGTRLTVV.

The V and J genes are TRBV5-1 and TRBJ2-3; 9 nucleotides align to TRBD2. Germline CDR1 reads SGHRS; CDR2 reads YFSETQ. CDR3 length: 16 residues. V lost 0 bases to trimming and J lost 1 base; unmatched junction nucleotides: 3. The CDR3 here is CASSLVPSGGTDTQYF. CDR3 nucleotides: TGCGCCAGCAGCTTGGTGCCTAGCGGGGGCACAGATACGCAGTATTTT.

The V call is TRBV19, the J call TRBJ1-5; no firm D call. This CDR3 has 15 amino acids. Germline CDR1 is LNHDA and CDR2 is SQIVND (reference sequence). V lost 6 bases to trimming and J lost 5 bases, with 17 bases between them. The CDR3 bases are TGTGCCAGTAGGCACGGACGCGGGGAAGATCAGCCCCAGCATTTT. Translation: CASRHGRGEDQPQHF.

This clone came up once. V and J are TRBV5-1 and TRBJ2-2; 7 bases are a match to TRBD1. In germline, CDR1 is SGHRS, CDR2 YFSETQ. CDR3 length: 15 amino acids. V lost 4 bases and J lost 5; bases outside the gene matches: 8. This CDR3 reads CASSRTGVQTGELFF. CDR3 sequence (DNA): TGCGCCAGCAGCCGTACAGGGGTGCAGACCGGGGAGCTGTTTTTT.

The V call is TRBV6-5, the J call TRBJ1-5, with 7 bases aligning to TRBD1. The CDR3 is 13 amino acids. The germline gives CDR1 MNHEY, CDR2 SVGAGI. V lost 6 bases to trimming and J lost 5 bases; unmatched junction nucleotides: 4. CDR3 in amino acids: CASRTGRDQPQHF. The CDR3 nucleotides are TGTGCCAGCAGGACAGGGCGGGATCAGCCCCAGCATTTT.

The table lists this clone with a few counts. The J gene is TRBJ2-7, the V gene TRBV10-2, with a tentative D call TRBD2 (5 bases). The V gene lost 4 bases and the J gene lost 4 bases, with 11 bases spanning the gap. Germline V gives CDR1 WSHSY, CDR2 SAAADI. The CDR3 sequence is 13 residues long. CDR3 protein: CASSGLAPYEQYF. The CDR3 nucleotides are TGCGCCAGCAGTGGGCTAGCTCCTTACGAGCAGTACTTC.